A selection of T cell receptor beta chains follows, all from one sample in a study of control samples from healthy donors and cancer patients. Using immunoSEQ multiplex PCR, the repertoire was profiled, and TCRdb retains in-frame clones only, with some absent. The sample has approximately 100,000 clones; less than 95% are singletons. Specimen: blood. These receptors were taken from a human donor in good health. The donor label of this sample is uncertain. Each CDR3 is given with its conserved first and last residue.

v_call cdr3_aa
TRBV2 CASPTSRERSGYTF
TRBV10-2 CASGTGNTEAFF
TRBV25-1 CASSEYNGGYQETQYF
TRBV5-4 CASSLGGFSAHRGEQYF
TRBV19 CASNAGAGETQYF
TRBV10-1 CASSEGTGELFF
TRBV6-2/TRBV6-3 CASSTTSGGSYEQYF
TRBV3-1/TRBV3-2 CASVGGGSYEQYF
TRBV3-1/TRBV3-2 CASRNAGGEAFF
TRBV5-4 CASSLWGGSDNEKLFF
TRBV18 CASSAGTPRDEQYF
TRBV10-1 CASGPAISGGPDTQYF
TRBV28 CASSSPAAGGPPDTQYF
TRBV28 CASSVAYYNSPLHF
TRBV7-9 CASSFGYRVLQETQYF
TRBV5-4 CASSLGSGGASEDTQYF
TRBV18 CASSPEFGTGQFAGELFF
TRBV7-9 CASSLELRTGELFF
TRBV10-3 CAIREPGQGIDTQYF
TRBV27 CASSPRLAATDTQYF
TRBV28 CASSLDRGDNGQFF
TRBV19 CASTWRGSNTEAFF
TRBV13 CASSDRGRWDEKLFF
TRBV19 CASSADANYGYTF
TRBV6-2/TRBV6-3 CASRPPGGHTEAFF
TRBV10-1 CASSVNLLAGEFAYEQYF